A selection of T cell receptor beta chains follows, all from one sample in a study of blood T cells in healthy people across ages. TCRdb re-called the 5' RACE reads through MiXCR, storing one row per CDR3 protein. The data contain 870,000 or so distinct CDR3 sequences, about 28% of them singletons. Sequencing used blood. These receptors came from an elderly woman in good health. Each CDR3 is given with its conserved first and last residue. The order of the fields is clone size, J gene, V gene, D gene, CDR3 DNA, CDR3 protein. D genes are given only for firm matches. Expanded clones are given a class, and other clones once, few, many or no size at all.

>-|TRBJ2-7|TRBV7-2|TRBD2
TGTGCCAGCAGCTTAAAACTAGCGGGAGGTGGGCCCTACGAGCAGTACTTC
CASSLKLAGGGPYEQYF
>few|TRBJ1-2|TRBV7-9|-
TGTGCCAGTAGCTTCGGGCAGGGAGCTTCCCTTTTTGGCTACACCTTC
CASSFGQGASLFGYTF
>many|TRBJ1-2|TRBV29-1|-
TGCAGCGTTAAAAAAATGGACTCACCCTACACCTTC
CSVKKMDSPYTF
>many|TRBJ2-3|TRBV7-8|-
TGTGCCAGCAGCATAGGGACCGCAGCAGATACGCAGTATTTT
CASSIGTAADTQYF
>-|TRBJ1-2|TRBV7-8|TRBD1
TGTGCCAGCAGCCGCCCTGGACAGGGGGCTAACTATGGCTACACCTTC
CASSRPGQGANYGYTF
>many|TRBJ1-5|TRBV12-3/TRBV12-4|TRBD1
TGTGCCAGCATTGGACAGGGGGCCGGGAGCAATCAGCCCCAGCATTTT
CASIGQGAGSNQPQHF
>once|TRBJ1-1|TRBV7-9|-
TGTGCCAGCAGGGCGAAAATGAACACTGAAGCTTTCTTT
CASRAKMNTEAFF
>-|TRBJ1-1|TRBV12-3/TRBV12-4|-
TGTGCCAGCAGTTTGAGTGTGGTCTCGGGAGCTTTCTTT
CASSLSVVSGAFF
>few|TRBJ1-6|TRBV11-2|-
TGTGCCAGCAGCTTAGAAAGGGGTTCACCCCTCCACTTT
CASSLERGSPLHF
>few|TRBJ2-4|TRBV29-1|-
TGCAGCGTTGCAGACCCCCAGAAGAAAAACATTCAGTACTTC
CSVADPQKKNIQYF
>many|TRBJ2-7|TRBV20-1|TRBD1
TGCAGTGCTAGAGGACTCAACAGGGGAAGCTCCTACGAGCAGTACTTC
CSARGLNRGSSYEQYF
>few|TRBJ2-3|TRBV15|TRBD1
TGTGCCACCAGCAGAGAGATGGGGACAGCAGATACGCAGTATTTT
CATSREMGTADTQYF
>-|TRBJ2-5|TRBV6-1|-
TGTGCCAGCAGGCCGCCGGGCAGGACGCAGGGGCGGGAGACCCAGTACTTC
CASRPPGRTQGRETQYF
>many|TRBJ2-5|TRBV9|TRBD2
TGTGCCAGCAGCGTAGTAGGCGGGGGGGCCCAAGAGACCCAGTACTTC
CASSVVGGGAQETQYF
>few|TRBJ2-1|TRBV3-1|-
TGTGCCAGCAGCCATCTTGTATCCAATGAGCAGTTCTTC
CASSHLVSNEQFF
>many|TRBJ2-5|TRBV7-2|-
TGTGCCAGCAGCCCCATGAGGGGCCAAGAGACCCAGTACTTC
CASSPMRGQETQYF
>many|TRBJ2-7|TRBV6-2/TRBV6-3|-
TGTGCCAGCACCTATAAGGACAGACTCTCCTACGAGCAGTACTTC
CASTYKDRLSYEQYF
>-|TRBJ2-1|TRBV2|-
TGTGCCAGCAGTGGCAGGGGTGAGGTCAATGAGCAGTTCTTC
CASSGRGEVNEQFF
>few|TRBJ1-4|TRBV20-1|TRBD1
TGCAGTGCCCAAGGGACAGGGATAGGAGAAAAACTGTTTTTT
CSAQGTGIGEKLFF
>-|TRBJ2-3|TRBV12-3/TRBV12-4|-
TGTGCCAGCAGTTTGGGAAAAGGGTACACAGATACGGAGTATTTT
CASSLGKGYTDTEYF
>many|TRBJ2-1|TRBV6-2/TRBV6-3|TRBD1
TGTGCCAGCAGAGGGACAGGGAGTGGGAATGAGCAGTTCTTC
CASRGTGSGNEQFF
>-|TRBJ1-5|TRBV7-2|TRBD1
TGTGCCAGCAGCTTAGCGGGACAGGGGAGTCAGCCCCAGCATTTT
CASSLAGQGSQPQHF
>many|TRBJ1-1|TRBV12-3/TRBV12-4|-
TGTGCCAGCAGTGCTAATACCGTGAACACTGAAGCTTTCTTT
CASSANTVNTEAFF
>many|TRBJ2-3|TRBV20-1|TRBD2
TGCAGTGCTAGAGGGGCTAGCGGGGGGGCCGCAGATACGCAGTATTTT
CSARGASGGAADTQYF
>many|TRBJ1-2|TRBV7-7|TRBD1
TGTGCTAGCAGCTTCGGGACAGATCTTGGCTACACCTTC
CASSFGTDLGYTF
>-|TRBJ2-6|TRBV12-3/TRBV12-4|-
TGTGCCAGCAGGGGCCGGGCTGGGGCCAACGTCCTGACTTTC
CASRGRAGANVLTF
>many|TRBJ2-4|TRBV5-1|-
TGCGCCAGCAGGGAGGGGACGGCTGGGAACATTCAGTACTTC
CASREGTAGNIQYF
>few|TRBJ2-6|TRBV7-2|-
TGTGCCAGCAGTTTGACGGGCTCTGGGGCCAACGTCCGGACTTTC
CASSLTGSGANVRTF
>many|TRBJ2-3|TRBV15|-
TGTGCCACCAGCAGACAGGGGAGGGATACGCAGTATTTT
CATSRQGRDTQYF
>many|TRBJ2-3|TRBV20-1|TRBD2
TGCAGTGCTAGAGGGCAGGGACTAGCGGGGGGGCCCGGTTATCTAGATACGCAGTATTTT
CSARGQGLAGGPGYLDTQYF
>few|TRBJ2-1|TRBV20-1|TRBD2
TGCTGTGCTAGAGTAGCGGGGGAGGCATACAATGAGCAGTTCTTC
CCARVAGEAYNEQFF
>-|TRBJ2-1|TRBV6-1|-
TGTGCCAGCAGTGAGTGGGATGAGCAGTTCTTC
CASSEWDEQFF
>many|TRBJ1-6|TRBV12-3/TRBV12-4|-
TGTGCCAGCACTTTGGTTGGGGGAAATTCACCCCTCCACTTT
CASTLVGGNSPLHF
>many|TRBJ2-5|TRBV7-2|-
TGTGCCAGCAGCGTCCGGCGGGAGACCCAGTACTTC
CASSVRRETQYF
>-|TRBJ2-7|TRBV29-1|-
TGCAGCGTTGTGGACTACTTCTACGAGCAGTACTTC
CSVVDYFYEQYF
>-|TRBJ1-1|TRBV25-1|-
TGTGCCAGCAGTGAATCTCGGGCAGGGGTGGGGAACACTGAAGCTTTCTTT
CASSESRAGVGNTEAFF
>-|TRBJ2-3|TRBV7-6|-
TGTACCAGCAGCTTAACGGGGGGCACAGATACGCAGTATTTT
CTSSLTGGTDTQYF